Shown below are 2 T cell receptor beta chains from a single sample sequenced in a study of CD8+CD57+ T cells in acquired aplastic anemia (dated by TCRdb to 2017 to 2018). The sample was run on an Illumina HiSeq 2000. Genomic DNA served as template for TCR beta VDJ combination and CDR3 sequence profiling. Through fastp at Q25 and MiXCR, TCRdb rebuilt clones from the public reads, retaining in-frame beta chains. Every entry covers one CDR3 protein and lists the most common genes and DNA from its rows. The sample table holds 200,000 or so distinct CDR3 sequences, of which around 66% were seen once. The leading ten clones occupy 40% to 55% of the sample. Material for sequencing was sorted CD4+, CD8+, or CD8+CD57+ T cells (not recorded which) from PBMCs. These receptors were obtained from a human donor with severe aplastic anemia or a healthy control (not recorded which).

The gene calls are TRBV12-5 and TRBJ1-6; 7 bases are shared with TRBD1. Looked up from germline, CDR1 is LGHNT and CDR2 is FRNRAP. The CDR3 spans 14 residues. CDR3 residues: CASSQGDRNSPLHF. For the CDR3, the DNA is TGTGCCAGCAGCCAGGGGGACAGAAATTCACCCCTCCACTTT.

In its sample, this clonotype was seen many times. The V call is TRBV5-1, the J call TRBJ1-1; D call uncertain. Germline CDR1 reads SGHRS; CDR2 reads YFSETQ. V shed 1 base and J shed 5 bases, with 9 bases lying between them. This CDR3 has 13 amino acids. The CDR3 DNA reads TGCGCCAGCAGCTTGTTGGGAGGGACTGAAGCTTTCTTT. It encodes CASSLLGGTEAFF.